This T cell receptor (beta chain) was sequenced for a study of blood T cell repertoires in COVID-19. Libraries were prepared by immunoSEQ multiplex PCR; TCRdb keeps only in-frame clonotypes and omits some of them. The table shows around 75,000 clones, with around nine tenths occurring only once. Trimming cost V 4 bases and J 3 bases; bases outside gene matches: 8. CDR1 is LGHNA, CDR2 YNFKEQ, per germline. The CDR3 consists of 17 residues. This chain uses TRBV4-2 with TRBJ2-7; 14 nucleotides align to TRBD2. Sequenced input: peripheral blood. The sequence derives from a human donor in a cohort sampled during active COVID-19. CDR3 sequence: CASSRESGLAGGYEQYF. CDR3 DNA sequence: TGTGCCAGCAGCCGCGAAAGTGGACTAGCGGGAGGCTACGAGCAGTACTTC.